This T cell receptor beta chain was documented in a study of patients and donors after allogeneic stem cell transplantation. TCRdb used MiXCR to reprocess the RT-PCR reads, holding one entry per CDR3 protein. The sample comprises 900,000 to 1,000,000 distinct CDR3 sequences, about a sixth of which are singletons, and around 6% rests with the top ten. Trimming shortened V by 2 bases and J by 2 bases, and 12 bases separated the two germline ends. Germline-derived CDR1 and CDR2 are DFQATT and SNEGSKA (reference sequence). CDR3 length equals 15 residues. The sample consisted of blood, either unsorted or a sorted T cell fraction (not recorded which). The chain has TRBV20-1 and TRBJ2-2; D call uncertain. The TCR sequence derives from a human donor who was either an allogeneic HSCT recipient or a stem cell or donor lymphocyte infusion donor (not recorded which). It is not recorded whose cells these are; they may come from a transplant donor. The CDR3 spells CSARFSGLNTGELFF. The CDR3 DNA is TGCAGTGCTAGATTCTCCGGGCTCAACACCGGGGAGCTGTTTTTT.